Each of the 8 T cell receptor beta chains below was sequenced from the same sample in a study of blood T cell repertoires in COVID-19. Assay used: immunoSEQ multiplex PCR; TCRdb lists only in-frame clones, some missing. The repertoire holds about 380,000 clones, with 81% as singletons. The source material was peripheral blood. These receptors were collected from a human donor with acute or convalescent COVID-19. The donor label of this sample is uncertain.

CDR3 sequence reads: CASSSTSSSYNSPLHF. The CDR3 DNA reads TGTGCCAGTAGTTCAACCTCTAGCTCCTATAATTCACCCCTCCACTTT. The chain has TRBV19 and TRBJ1-6; D is unresolved. The CDR3 extends over 16 amino acids. Germline V gene data show CDR1 as LNHDA and CDR2 as SQIVND (reference sequence). The V gene lost 5 bases and the J gene lost 0 bases, with 11 bases spanning the gap.

The chain is built from TRBV5-4 and TRBJ1-2; 9 bases match TRBD1. Germline CDR1 SGHNT, CDR2 YYREEE (reference sequence). CDR3 length: 18 amino acids. The V and J ends lost 3 bases and 3 bases, in that order; junction bases with no gene match: 15. CDR3 DNA sequence: TGTGCCAGCAGCTCGGCCGCGGACAGGGGTTTTGGGCACTATGGCTACACCTTC. Translated, it gives CASSSAADRGFGHYGYTF.

This clone was observed a few times. The chain employs TRBV18 and TRBJ1-1; 8 positions agree with TRBD1. V shed 1 base, J shed 0 bases, and the junction held 1 base outside the gene matches. Germline-derived CDR1 and CDR2 are KGHSH and LQKENI. The CDR3 spans 15 residues. This chain's CDR3 is CASSPLDRVNTEAFF. As DNA, the CDR3 is TGTGCCAGCTCACCACTGGACAGGGTGAACACTGAAGCTTTCTTT.

This clone came up a few times. The rearrangement joins TRBV24-1 to TRBJ1-1; 8 bases are shared with TRBD1. After removal of 4 bases from V and 3 bases from J, the junction contained 3 bases not matched to a gene. The CDR3 is 14 residues long. Germline CDR1 KGHDR, CDR2 SFDVKD. This CDR3 reads CATSETGEDTEAFF. The DNA for the CDR3 is TGTGCCACCAGTGAGACAGGGGAGGACACTGAAGCTTTCTTT.

A word on this clone: The same CDR3 is also encoded by other DNA sequences in this sample. V gene TRBV5-1 combines with J gene TRBJ1-2, with D perhaps TRBD1 (6 bases). Germline V lookup: CDR1 SGHRS, CDR2 YFSETQ. V was clipped by 2 bases and J by 4 bases, with 12 bases between them. This CDR3 comprises 14 residues. CDR3 nucleotide sequence: TGCGCCAGCAGCTTACAGGGTAGCAGCTATGGCTACACCTTC. As protein: CASSLQGSSYGYTF.

The genes are TRBV15 and TRBJ2-1; 7 nucleotides line up with TRBD1. This CDR3 is 14 amino acids long. CDR1 and CDR2 from the germline V gene are LNHNV and YYDKDF (reference sequence). V lost 4 bases to trimming and J lost 4 bases; unmatched junction nucleotides: 4. The CDR3: CATSKNRGYNEQFF. The CDR3 DNA reads TGTGCCACCAGCAAAAACAGGGGATACAATGAGCAGTTCTTC.

V gene TRBV28 combines with J gene TRBJ2-2; 8 nucleotides align to TRBD2. Germline V gene data show CDR1 as MDHEN and CDR2 as SYDVKM. The V gene end was trimmed by 4 bases and the J gene end by 4 bases; junction bases not matched to a gene: 5. There are 15 residues in the CDR3. CDR3 amino acids: CASSWGGRRTGELFF. The DNA of the CDR3 is TGTGCCAGCAGTTGGGGCGGGAGGCGCACCGGGGAGCTGTTTTTT.

The V call is TRBV28, the J call TRBJ2-7; D is undetermined. Germline assignment: CDR1 MDHEN and CDR2 SYDVKM. This CDR3 has 17 amino acids. V lost 5 bases to trimming and J lost 2 bases, with 22 bases between them. In nucleotides, the CDR3 is TGTGCCAGCAGTCCGCAGGCCCTCAGTGGAATTGCCTACGAGCAGTACTTC. Protein product: CASSPQALSGIAYEQYF.